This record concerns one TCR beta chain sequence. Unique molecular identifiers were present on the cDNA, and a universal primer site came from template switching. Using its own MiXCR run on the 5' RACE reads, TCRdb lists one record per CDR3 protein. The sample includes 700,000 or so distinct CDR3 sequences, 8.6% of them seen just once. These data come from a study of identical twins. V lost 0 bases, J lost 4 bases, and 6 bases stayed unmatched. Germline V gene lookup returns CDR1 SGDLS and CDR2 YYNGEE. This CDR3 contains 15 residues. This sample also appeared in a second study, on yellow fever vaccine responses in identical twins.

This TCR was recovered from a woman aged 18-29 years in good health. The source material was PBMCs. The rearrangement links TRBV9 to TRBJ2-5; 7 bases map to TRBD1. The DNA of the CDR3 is TGTGCCAGCAGCGTAGGGGTAGGGGGCACAGAGACCCAGTACTTC. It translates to CASSVGVGGTETQYF.